These T cell receptor beta chains were read from a single sample in a study of blood T cells in healthy people across ages. Each CDR3 protein is one row after TCRdb ran MiXCR on the 5' RACE reads. The sample includes around 870,000 distinct CDR3 sequences, more than 25% of them seen just once. Sequenced sample: blood. These receptors were obtained from a woman older than 75 in good health. Both conserved end residues are part of each CDR3. D genes are given only for firm matches. Size values are once, few and many counts, or a class for expanded clones, and some rows have none.

D: .
V: TRBV29-1
size: .
J: TRBJ2-7
DNA: TGCAGCGTTGCTCATGATCGGGCCTACGAGCAGTACTTC
CDR3: CSVAHDRAYEQYF

D: .
V: TRBV29-1
size: .
J: TRBJ1-3
DNA: TGCAGCGTTTACGGCTCTGGAAACACCATATATTTT
CDR3: CSVYGSGNTIYF

D: .
V: TRBV7-2
size: .
J: TRBJ2-7
DNA: TGTGCCAGCAGCCAAGGCTCGCAGCAGTACTTC
CDR3: CASSQGSQQYF

D: TRBD1
V: TRBV7-2
size: .
J: TRBJ1-2
DNA: TGTGCCAGCAGCACCCGGACAGGCGATAACTATGGCTACACCTTC
CDR3: CASSTRTGDNYGYTF

D: .
V: TRBV3-1
size: many
J: TRBJ2-7
DNA: TGTGCCAGCAGCCAAGTGGGCGCTCCCTCCTACGAGCAGTACTTC
CDR3: CASSQVGAPSYEQYF

D: TRBD2
V: TRBV6-2/TRBV6-3
size: many
J: TRBJ2-3
DNA: TGTGCCAGCAGTTACTCGCTAGCGGGGGGTGGTACAGATACGCAGTATTTT
CDR3: CASSYSLAGGGTDTQYF

D: TRBD1
V: TRBV30
size: few
J: TRBJ2-1
DNA: TGTGCCTGGATGCCCCCCGGGACAGGATACAATGAGCAGTTCTTC
CDR3: CAWMPPGTGYNEQFF

D: TRBD2
V: TRBV13
size: .
J: TRBJ2-5
DNA: TGTGCCAGCAGCTTAAGTAGGGGAGGGAGCCAAGAGACCCAGTACTTC
CDR3: CASSLSRGGSQETQYF

D: .
V: TRBV20-1
size: many
J: TRBJ2-3
DNA: TGCAGTGCTTTAGCCATTGGCACAGATACGCAGTATTTT
CDR3: CSALAIGTDTQYF

D: .
V: TRBV3-1
size: few
J: TRBJ2-7
DNA: TGTGCCAGCAGCCAAGGGGTACCTAGCGACCCCTACGAGCAGTACTTC
CDR3: CASSQGVPSDPYEQYF

D: .
V: TRBV3-1
size: many
J: TRBJ2-5
DNA: TGTGCCAGCAGCCCCGGGGGACCCGAGACCCAGTACTTC
CDR3: CASSPGGPETQYF

D: TRBD2
V: TRBV7-2
size: many
J: TRBJ2-1
DNA: TGTGCCAGCAGCTTAAGACTAGCTGGTAATGAGCAGTTCTTC
CDR3: CASSLRLAGNEQFF

D: .
V: TRBV12-3/TRBV12-4
size: once
J: TRBJ2-3
DNA: TGTGCCAGCCGACTCGGCGGAGGAAAGTATTTT
CDR3: CASRLGGGKYF

D: .
V: TRBV6-1
size: .
J: TRBJ2-3
DNA: TGTGCCAGCAGTCGGCCTAGGGGGGGGGCAGCAGATACGCAGTATTTT
CDR3: CASSRPRGGAADTQYF

D: TRBD1
V: TRBV4-1
size: few
J: TRBJ1-1
DNA: TGCGCCAGCAGCCAGGTACAGGGGATGGGGACTGAAGCTTTCTTT
CDR3: CASSQVQGMGTEAFF

D: .
V: TRBV1
size: many
J: TRBJ2-1
DNA: TGCACCAGCAGCGGGTGCGGGGGAAATGAGCAGTTCTTC
CDR3: CTSSGCGGNEQFF

D: .
V: TRBV2
size: .
J: TRBJ2-5
DNA: TGTGCCAGCAGTATTGGCTGGGGAGAGACCCAGTACTTC
CDR3: CASSIGWGETQYF

D: .
V: TRBV20-1
size: .
J: TRBJ2-6
DNA: TGCAGTGCTAGAGATCCTCAGGGTACGTACTCTGGGGCCAACGTCCTGACTTTC
CDR3: CSARDPQGTYSGANVLTF

D: TRBD2
V: TRBV24-1
size: many
J: TRBJ2-3
DNA: TGTGCCACCAGTCCAGGGCGGGGGGGCCCCCCGTCGGTCACAGATACGCAGTATTTT
CDR3: CATSPGRGGPPSVTDTQYF

D: TRBD1
V: TRBV3-1
size: few
J: TRBJ1-6
DNA: TGTGCCAGCAGCGGAGCAGGGGGCTATAATTCACCCCTCCACTTT
CDR3: CASSGAGGYNSPLHF